The 19 T cell receptor beta chains below all came from one sample that was sequenced in a study of blood T cell repertoires in COVID-19. The table came from immunoSEQ multiplex PCR; TCRdb's copy has only in-frame clones and leaves some out. The sample carries about 93,000 clones, roughly 85% recorded once. The sequenced sample consisted of peripheral blood. These receptors all come from a human donor in a cohort sampled during active COVID-19.

On this clone: The same CDR3 arises from other DNA sequences in this sample as well. J is TRBJ2-5 and V is TRBV2; D not resolved. Germline lookup yields CDR1 SNHLY and CDR2 FYNNEI. This CDR3 comprises 13 residues. V was cut by 1 base and J by 1 base, with 4 bases left in between. DNA of the CDR3: TGTGCCAGCAGTGAAGACAGCCAAGAGACCCAGTACTTC. Translating it yields CASSEDSQETQYF.

This chain uses TRBV12-3 or TRBV12-4 with TRBJ1-5, with D perhaps TRBD1 (5 bases). CDR3 length: 11 residues. The V and J ends lost 3 bases and 11 bases respectively, with 8 bases between them. CDR3 bases: TGTGCCAGCAGTTTGGGGCAGGCCCAGCATTTT. This codes for CASSLGQAQHF.

This clone was recorded a few times. The rearrangement joins TRBV3-1 (or the pseudogene TRBV3-2) to TRBJ2-2; 10 bases align to TRBD2. V lost 1 base to trimming and J lost 4 bases; unmatched junction nucleotides: 3. The CDR3 extends over 16 amino acids. Germline loops: CDR1 LGHDT, CDR2 YNNKEL (reference sequence). CDR3 protein: CASSQVTSGFTGELFF. In nucleotides, the CDR3 is TGTGCCAGCAGCCAAGTGACTAGCGGGTTCACCGGGGAGCTGTTTTTT.

The chain couples TRBV3-1 (or the pseudogene TRBV3-2) to TRBJ2-1; D is possibly TRBD2 (6 bases). Trimming cost V 4 bases and J 4 bases, with 14 bases left between them. The CDR3 loop spans 15 amino acids. CDR1 is LGHDT, CDR2 YNNKEL, per germline (reference sequence). This CDR3 reads CASSLWTTQYNEQFF. CDR3 DNA sequence: TGTGCCAGCAGCCTTTGGACTACCCAGTACAATGAGCAGTTCTTC.

This chain joins TRBV3-1 (or the pseudogene TRBV3-2) and TRBJ2-5, with TRBD2 matching over 8 bases. Trimming removed 4 bases from V and 6 bases from J; junction bases left unmatched: 10. CDR1 is LGHDT and CDR2 is YNNKEL in the germline V gene (reference sequence). The CDR3 loop spans 15 amino acids. The CDR3 spells CASSPAGLAGQTQYF. In DNA form, the CDR3 reads TGTGCCAGCAGCCCCGCTGGACTAGCTGGCCAGACCCAGTACTTC.

The V and J genes are TRBV15 and TRBJ1-2; D gene uncertain. V was trimmed by 0 bases and J by 8 bases, leaving 10 bases between them. CDR3 size: 13 residues. Germline V lookup: CDR1 LNHNV, CDR2 YYDKDF (reference sequence). CDR3 DNA: TGTGCCACCAGCAGAGATTCGGGTCGGGGCTACACCTTC. Its protein is CATSRDSGRGYTF.

The V gene is TRBV4-1, the J gene TRBJ1-5; TRBD1 matches at 10 bases. The V and J ends lost 6 bases and 2 bases, in that order; junction bases with no gene match: 7. The CDR3 length is 16 residues. CDR1 and CDR2 (germline): MGHRA, YSYEKL. Written as DNA, the CDR3 is TGCGCCAGCAGTCCAGGGACAGGGGCGGGCAATCAGCCCCAGCATTTT. Its translation is CASSPGTGAGNQPQHF.

The chain combines TRBV7-3 with TRBJ1-1; D gene ambiguous. The CDR3 extends over 14 amino acids. The V gene lost 6 bases and the J gene lost 3 bases, with 14 bases spanning the gap. CDR1 and CDR2 (germline): SGHTA, FQGTGA. DNA for the CDR3: TGTGCCAGCAGGCAACCGGGTCAACACACTGAAGCTTTCTTT. This codes for CASRQPGQHTEAFF.

The chain employs TRBV5-4 and TRBJ1-1; 7 nucleotides match TRBD1. The length of the CDR3 is 16 residues. V gave up 5 bases and J gave up 0 bases; unmatched junction bases: 10. Germline lookup yields CDR1 SGHNT and CDR2 YYREEE (reference sequence). DNA of the CDR3: TGTGCCAGCAGTTCCATGGACAGGCGACTGAACACTGAAGCTTTCTTT. Its translation is CASSSMDRRLNTEAFF.

V gene TRBV5-1 combines with J gene TRBJ2-3; 7 nucleotides match TRBD2. The CDR3 length is 15 residues. Germline V gene sequence: CDR1 SGHRS, CDR2 YFSETQ. V gave up 0 bases and J gave up 4 bases; unmatched junction bases: 5. The DNA for the CDR3 is TGCGCCAGCAGCTTGGTGGGGGGGACCCCAGATACGCAGTATTTT. Its protein is CASSLVGGTPDTQYF.

The chain is built from TRBV19 and TRBJ1-2; D is unresolved. This CDR3 spans 13 amino acids. Trimming pared 3 bases from V and 0 bases from J, leaving 5 bases between. Looked up from germline, CDR1 is LNHDA and CDR2 is SQIVND (reference sequence). CDR3 sequence reads: CASSMGTNYGYTF. DNA of the CDR3: TGTGCCAGTAGTATGGGCACTAACTATGGCTACACCTTC.

This rearrangement joins TRBV4-2 to TRBJ2-3; 11 bases line up with TRBD2. Germline CDR1 reads LGHNA; CDR2 reads YNFKEQ. J was trimmed by 2 bases and V by 3 bases; bases with no gene match: 7. This CDR3 has 17 amino acids. The CDR3 spells CASSHVLAGGSTDTQYF. The CDR3 DNA follows: TGTGCCAGCAGCCATGTCCTAGCGGGGGGCTCCACAGATACGCAGTATTTT.

The rearrangement joins TRBV28 to TRBJ1-3; 7 bases agree with TRBD1. CDR3 length: 14 amino acids. Germline V lookup: CDR1 MDHEN, CDR2 SYDVKM. Here the CDR3 reads CAADRATSGNTIYF. CDR3 coding DNA: TGTGCAGCCGACAGGGCCACCTCTGGAAACACCATATATTTT.

To note about this clone: Its ends do not fully match the called genes, so a read error is possible. The chain is built from TRBV27 and TRBJ2-1; 9 bases are a match to TRBD2. CDR3 length equals 16 residues. Germline V gene sequence: CDR1 MNHEY, CDR2 SMNVEV (reference sequence). CDR3 sequence reads: CASSLSRGRAYNEQFF. Written as DNA, the CDR3 is TGTGCCAGCAGTTTATCCCGCGGGAGGGCCTATAATGAGCAGTTCTTC.

This chain joins TRBV5-8 and TRBJ1-1; TRBD1 agrees at 7 bases. CDR1 SGHTS and CDR2 YDEGEE come from the germline V gene. This CDR3 is 17 amino acids long. V was pared by 4 bases and J by 0 bases, with 12 bases of the junction left unmatched. The CDR3 DNA reads TGTGCCAGCAGCAAAAACCCGCTGGGACAGATGAACACTGAAGCTTTCTTT. Translation: CASSKNPLGQMNTEAFF.

This clone has just one count. V and J are TRBV5-1 and TRBJ2-1; weak D call: TRBD1 (7 bases). The CDR3 has 15 residues. Germline V CDR1 and CDR2: SGHRS, YFSETQ. V dropped 2 bases and J dropped 7 bases, with 16 bases sitting between them. In DNA, the CDR3 is TGCGCCAGCAGCTTACAGGGGAGGTCGGTAAATGAGCAGTTCTTC. Protein sequence: CASSLQGRSVNEQFF.

This chain links TRBV19 with TRBJ2-1, with 7 bases identical to TRBD1. The germline V gene has CDR1 LNHDA and CDR2 SQIVND (reference sequence). The CDR3 totals 13 residues. V gave up 4 bases and J gave up 15 bases; unmatched junction bases: 12. The CDR3 nucleotides are TGTGCCAGTAGTAGCACTGATACAGGGGCTAGGTTCTTC. This codes for CASSSTDTGARFF.

As for this clone: One end of the junction does not line up with germline, which may come from a read error. This chain connects TRBV7-7 to TRBJ2-1; D is undetermined. From germline, CDR1 is SSHAT and CDR2 FNYEAQ (reference sequence). There are 13 residues in the CDR3. In nucleotides, the CDR3 is TGTGCTAGCAGCTTAGATCGGTACAATGAGCAGTTCTTC. Translated, it gives CASSLDRYNEQFF. Drawing the rest from reference TRBV7-7 and TRBJ2-1, the complete variable domain is GAGVSQSPRYKVTKRGQDVTLRCDPISSHATLYWYQQALGQGPEFLTYFNYEAQPDKSGLPSDRFSAERPEGSISTLTIQRTEQRDSAMYRCASSLDRYNEQFFGPGTRLTVL.

This rearrangement joins TRBV18 to TRBJ2-2; D remains unclear. CDR3 length: 15 amino acids. Trimming pared 4 bases from V and 4 bases from J, leaving 13 bases between. Germline values: CDR1 KGHSH, CDR2 LQKENI. CDR3 sequence reads: CASSLSIPSTGELFF. In DNA form, the CDR3 reads TGTGCCAGCTCACTGTCTATACCTAGCACCGGGGAGCTGTTTTTT.